The next 18 T cell receptor beta chains were all read from a single sample in a study of OX40 agonist ivuxolimab in advanced cancers. Only in-frame clones appear in the TCRdb table, and some are missing; sequencing was by immunoSEQ multiplex PCR. The sample holds some 50,000 clones; 70% to 85% are singletons and the top ten take approximately 1.8%. Source: CD4+ or CD8+ T cells sorted from blood, taken in a trial of the OX40 agonist ivuxolimab. These receptor sequences come from an adult with an advanced solid tumor such as melanoma, head and neck, liver or kidney cancer.

The chain carries TRBV25-1 and TRBJ1-1; D gene uncertain. CDR1 and CDR2 (germline): MGHDK, SYGVNS. The CDR3 totals 13 residues. Deletions cut 5 bases from V and 2 bases from J, with 9 bases between. CDR3 DNA: TGTGCCAGCAGTCTAACGGGAAACACTGAAGCTTTCTTT. Amino acids: CASSLTGNTEAFF.

This chain uses TRBV15 with TRBJ2-5; 8 bases match TRBD2. There are 15 residues in the CDR3. The V gene's germline CDR1 is LNHNV and CDR2 YYDKDF (reference sequence). Trimming cost V 0 bases and J 5 bases; bases outside gene matches: 5. The CDR3 sequence is CATSRDRGGWETQYF. CDR3 bases: TGTGCCACCAGCAGAGATCGGGGGGGTTGGGAGACCCAGTACTTC.

The chain carries TRBV5-1 and TRBJ2-5; 13 bases agree with TRBD2. CDR3 size: 15 residues. Germline assignment: CDR1 SGHRS and CDR2 YFSETQ. With 3 bases clipped from V and 2 bases from J, the junction kept 1 base outside the gene matches. As DNA, the CDR3 is TGCGCCAGCAGCTCGGGACTAGCGGGGCAAGAGACCCAGTACTTC. Translation gives CASSSGLAGQETQYF.

This chain links TRBV5-1 with TRBJ1-2; no firm D call. In germline, CDR1 is SGHRS, CDR2 YFSETQ. CDR3 length: 13 residues. Trimming stripped 1 base from V and 0 bases from J, with 4 bases between. CDR3 in DNA: TGCGCCAGCAGCTTGACATCTAACTATGGCTACACCTTC. Translating it yields CASSLTSNYGYTF. Combining the CDR3 with reference TRBV5-1 and TRBJ1-2 gives the whole variable domain KAGVTQTPRYLIKTRGQQVTLSCSPISGHRSVSWYQQTPGQGLQFLFEYFSETQRNKGNFPGRFSGRQFSNSRSEMNVSTLELGDSALYLCASSLTSNYGYTFGSGTRLTVV.

CDR3 coding DNA: TGTGCCAGCATCGGGACAGGGGAAACCGGCTACACCTTC. Protein sequence: CASIGTGETGYTF. The V call is TRBV6-5, the J call TRBJ1-2, with 10 bases that match TRBD1. The V and J ends lost 7 bases and 8 bases, in that order; junction bases with no gene match: 7. CDR1 and CDR2 (germline): MNHEY, SVGAGI. The CDR3 has 13 amino acids.

In its sample, this clone ranks as medium-sized. This sequence joins TRBV7-2 and TRBJ1-5, with a tentative D call TRBD1 (5 bases). V dropped 5 bases and J dropped 0 bases, with 11 bases sitting between them. The germline CDR1 and CDR2 sequences are SGHTA and FQGNSA. This CDR3 region has 15 residues. The CDR3 nucleotides are TGTGCCAGCAGCCCTACGGGGCTTAGCAATCAGCCCCAGCATTTT. Translating gives CASSPTGLSNQPQHF. The full variable domain, with the rest looked up from reference TRBV7-2 and TRBJ1-5, is GAGVSQSPSNKVTEKGKDVELRCDPISGHTALYWYRQSLGQGLEFLIYFQGNSAPDKSGLPSDRFSAERTGGSVSTLTIQRTQQEDSAVYLCASSPTGLSNQPQHFGDGTRLSIL.

The chain employs TRBV2 and TRBJ1-2, with a weak D call TRBD1 (5 bases). Trimming stripped 2 bases from V and 2 bases from J, with 12 bases between. The CDR3 runs 15 residues. CDR1 is SNHLY, CDR2 FYNNEI, per germline. Here the CDR3 reads CASSEYTGGNYGYTF. Here the CDR3 DNA reads TGTGCCAGCAGTGAATATACGGGGGGGAACTATGGCTACACCTTC.

The rearrangement links TRBV5-6 to TRBJ2-5; D gene unclear. Trimming pared 4 bases from V and 1 base from J, leaving 5 bases between. Germline values: CDR1 SGHDT, CDR2 YYEEEE. CDR3 length: 12 amino acids. This CDR3 reads CASSQSQETQYF. CDR3 coding DNA: TGTGCCAGCAGCCAGTCCCAAGAGACCCAGTACTTC.

The rearrangement joins TRBV6-1 to TRBJ2-5; 7 nucleotides agree with TRBD2. The germline V gene has CDR1 MNHNS and CDR2 SASEGT. V gave up 6 bases and J gave up 1 base; unmatched junction bases: 8. CDR3 length: 15 residues. CDR3 sequence: CASSVLAEIQETQYF. Written as DNA, the CDR3 is TGTGCCAGCAGCGTTCTAGCGGAGATCCAAGAGACCCAGTACTTC.

The rearrangement joins TRBV2 to TRBJ1-4; D is undetermined. Between the trimmed V and J ends, which lost 5 bases and 2 bases, there was a span of 12 bases. In germline, CDR1 is SNHLY, CDR2 FYNNEI. The CDR3 sequence is 15 residues long. CDR3 nucleotides: TGTGCCAGCAGTCCAAGGCGGTCCACTAATGAAAAACTGTTTTTT. It codes for CASSPRRSTNEKLFF.

The table lists this clone with a count of one. The chain joins TRBV9 to TRBJ1-1; no clear D gene. There are 13 residues in the CDR3. CDR1 is SGDLS, CDR2 YYNGEE, per germline. V shed 4 bases and J shed 3 bases, with 10 bases lying between them. CDR3 in DNA: TGTGCCAGCAGCTCGACACCCGACACTGAAGCTTTCTTT. Its protein product is CASSSTPDTEAFF.

The DNA for the CDR3 is TGTGCCAGCAGCTTAGATGGGCGGGGGGGCGCGAATGAGCAGTTCTTC. It is translated as CASSLDGRGGANEQFF. This chain uses TRBV11-3 with TRBJ2-1, with TRBD2 matching over 9 bases. In germline, CDR1 is SGHNT, CDR2 YENEEA. V lost 0 bases and J lost 7; bases outside the gene matches: 7. This CDR3 has 16 residues.

J is TRBJ2-7 and V is TRBV19; 7 nucleotides agree with TRBD1. This CDR3 is 14 amino acids long. The trim removed 5 bases at V and 0 bases at J, leaving 4 bases unmatched. Germline V gene sequence: CDR1 LNHDA, CDR2 SQIVND (reference sequence). CDR3 amino acids: CASSLAGGSYEQYF. The CDR3 DNA reads TGTGCCAGTAGTTTGGCAGGGGGCTCCTACGAGCAGTACTTC.

The chain carries TRBV18 and TRBJ1-2; 7 bases are a match to TRBD1. V was pared by 0 bases and J by 4 bases, with 14 bases of the junction left unmatched. The CDR3 runs 18 residues. The germline V gene encodes CDR1 KGHSH and CDR2 LQKENI. The CDR3, as DNA: TGTGCCAGCTCACCACCGCTCGGACAGGCGGAATTCGGCTATGGCTACACCTTC. Encoded protein: CASSPPLGQAEFGYGYTF.

The J gene is TRBJ1-1, the V gene TRBV5-6; D unresolved. CDR3 length: 16 amino acids. With 0 bases removed from V and 4 bases from J, the gap between germline ends came to 16 bases. Germline V gives CDR1 SGHDT, CDR2 YYEEEE. This CDR3 is CASSLGLKRSGTEAFF. As DNA, the CDR3 is TGTGCCAGCAGCTTGGGACTCAAAAGGAGCGGCACTGAAGCTTTCTTT.

This chain joins TRBV5-6 and TRBJ1-2, with TRBD1 matching over 7 bases. The V gene's germline CDR1 is SGHDT and CDR2 YYEEEE. The junction had 11 bases not matched to a gene; V was cut back by 6 bases and J by 6 bases. The CDR3 contains 14 residues. The CDR3 spells CASTPTGRIDGYTF. CDR3 sequence (DNA): TGTGCCAGCACCCCGACAGGGAGGATTGATGGCTACACCTTC.

The CDR3 DNA reads as TGTGCCAGCAGTGAATTGATGAGGCGGAGTAATGAAAAACTGTTTTTT. This sequence encodes CASSELMRRSNEKLFF. The V call is TRBV2, the J call TRBJ1-4; D unclear. Looked up from germline, CDR1 is SNHLY and CDR2 is FYNNEI. The CDR3 runs to 16 residues. The V end was cut by 2 bases, the J end by 4 bases, with 14 bases between.

This clone was seen a single time. The gene calls are TRBV11-2 and TRBJ2-7; 9 bases are shared with TRBD1. Germline assignment: CDR1 SGHAT and CDR2 FQNNGV. This CDR3 has 19 residues. V lost 7 bases to trimming and J lost 1 base; unmatched junction nucleotides: 20. In nucleotides, the CDR3 is TGTGCCAGCAACCAAGGCCCAATCCTTCCGGGACAGGGTTCCTACGAGCAGTACTTC. This sequence encodes CASNQGPILPGQGSYEQYF.